The 27 T cell receptor beta chains below come from one sample, sequenced in a study of Ad26.COV2.S vaccination and SARS-CoV-2 variants. Profiled with immunoSEQ multiplex PCR; TCRdb holds only in-frame clones, not every one. The table has about 460,000 clones, 80% to 90% seen once. As to treatment: roughly 20 received Ad26.COV2.S at low or high dose, single or two shots; a few received placebo; per-sample allocation not given. The samples date from day 63 after the first vaccine or placebo injection. This sample comprised peripheral blood, obtained in a trial of Ad26.COV2.S vaccine versus placebo. The receptors originated from a person aged 18-60 years who received the Ad26.COV2.S COVID-19 vaccine or a placebo.

The chain carries TRBV30 and TRBJ2-5; 7 positions agree with TRBD2. Germline CDR1 reads GTSNPN; CDR2 reads SVGIG (reference sequence). The ends lost 5 bases at V and 0 bases at J; junction bases unmatched: 15. This CDR3 region has 17 residues. The CDR3 sequence: CAWVRVGGGRNQETQYF. The CDR3 coding sequence is TGTGCCTGGGTCCGAGTTGGGGGGGGTAGGAACCAAGAGACCCAGTACTTC.

The chain couples TRBV7-2 to TRBJ2-1, with D hard to call. V lost 5 bases to trimming and J lost 0 bases, with 11 bases between them. This CDR3 comprises 15 residues. Germline V lookup: CDR1 SGHTA, CDR2 FQGNSA. The CDR3 loop is CASSIIRNSYNEQFF. For the CDR3, the DNA is TGTGCCAGCAGCATAATTAGAAACTCCTACAATGAGCAGTTCTTC. The variable domain in full, completed from reference TRBV7-2 and TRBJ2-1, reads GAGVSQSPSNKVTEKGKDVELRCDPISGHTALYWYRQSLGQGLEFLIYFQGNSAPDKSGLPSDRFSAERTGGSVSTLTIQRTQQEDSAVYLCASSIIRNSYNEQFFGPGTRLTVL.

V and J are TRBV9 and TRBJ2-5, with 11 bases fitting TRBD2. The V gene end was trimmed by 0 bases and the J gene end by 3 bases; junction bases not matched to a gene: 10. Germline CDR1 is SGDLS and CDR2 is YYNGEE. This CDR3 contains 18 residues. CDR3 nucleotide sequence: TGTGCCAGCAGCGTAGCTCCCCCTGGACTAGCGGGTGAAGAGACCCAGTACTTC. Its protein product is CASSVAPPGLAGEETQYF.

The V call is TRBV3-1 (or the pseudogene TRBV3-2), the J call TRBJ1-1; 7 bases line up with TRBD1. CDR1 is LGHDT, CDR2 YNNKEL, per germline (reference sequence). This CDR3 has 17 amino acids. The V segment lost 0 bases and the J segment 4 bases; nucleotides outside the gene matches: 11. The chain's CDR3 is CASSQDPRTTGFTEAFF. For the CDR3, the DNA is TGTGCCAGCAGCCAAGATCCCAGAACGACAGGGTTCACTGAAGCTTTCTTT.

This clone was picked up a small number of times. V and J are TRBV6-5 and TRBJ2-2; 8 positions match TRBD1. Germline values: CDR1 MNHEY, CDR2 SVGAGI. J gave up 7 bases and V 0 bases, and 4 bases lay outside the gene matches. The CDR3 is 15 residues long. CDR3 sequence reads: CASSYSDRVNGELFF. CDR3 DNA sequence: TGTGCCAGCAGTTACTCGGACAGGGTGAACGGGGAGCTGTTTTTT.

This clone was seen once. V and J are TRBV2 and TRBJ2-1, with 8 bases matching TRBD2. Germline CDR1 is SNHLY and CDR2 is FYNNEI. The CDR3 covers 16 residues. V was pared by 6 bases and J by 1 base, with 8 bases of the junction left unmatched. CDR3 nucleotide sequence: TGTGCCAGCAGCGAATGGAGCGGGAGATCCTACAATGAGCAGTTCTTC. Amino acids: CASSEWSGRSYNEQFF.

The chain employs TRBV3-1 (or the pseudogene TRBV3-2) and TRBJ1-2; D not resolved. Trimming removed 1 base from V and 8 bases from J, with 17 bases in between. Germline CDR1 and CDR2: LGHDT and YNNKEL (reference sequence). The CDR3 runs 15 residues. Written as DNA, the CDR3 is TGTGCCAGCAGCCAAGCTCCGGGAACCCCGGGAGGCTACACCTTC. Its translation is CASSQAPGTPGGYTF.

V gene TRBV6-5 combines with J gene TRBJ1-5, with a tentative D call TRBD1 (5 bases). V lost 6 bases and J lost 4, with 13 bases in between. The CDR3 loop spans 14 amino acids. Per germline, CDR1 MNHEY and CDR2 SVGAGI. DNA for the CDR3: TGTGCCAGCAGCAGGGCAGGCCCGAATCAGCCCCAGCATTTT. It encodes CASSRAGPNQPQHF.

The chain has TRBV3-1 (or the pseudogene TRBV3-2) and TRBJ2-7; D is undetermined. Trimming cost V 6 bases and J 3 bases, with 15 bases left between them. Germline CDR1 and CDR2: LGHDT and YNNKEL (reference sequence). The CDR3 consists of 14 residues. The CDR3 loop is CASRTSSGGYEQYF. The CDR3, as DNA: TGTGCCAGCAGGACAAGCTCAGGCGGCTACGAGCAGTACTTC.

The chain links TRBV3-1 (or the pseudogene TRBV3-2) to TRBJ2-5; D not resolved. Deletions cut 1 base from V and 7 bases from J, with 19 bases between. CDR1 LGHDT and CDR2 YNNKEL come from the germline V gene (reference sequence). CDR3 size: 16 residues. The CDR3 nucleotides are TGTGCCAGCAGCCAAGGGCAGCTCCTTTCGACACGGACCCAGTACTTC. Its protein product is CASSQGQLLSTRTQYF.

The gene calls are TRBV28 and TRBJ1-2; D uncertain. Deletions cut 4 bases from V and 8 bases from J, with 14 bases between. CDR1 MDHEN and CDR2 SYDVKM come from the germline V gene. This CDR3 has 13 amino acids. CDR3 coding DNA: TGTGCCAGCAGTTCGGGCCAGACTTGGGGCTACACCTTC. Amino acid sequence: CASSSGQTWGYTF.

The gene calls are TRBV3-1 (or the pseudogene TRBV3-2) and TRBJ1-5; D unclear. Trimming left V 2 bases short and J 7 bases short, with 15 bases between. In germline, CDR1 is LGHDT, CDR2 YNNKEL (reference sequence). This CDR3 spans 15 amino acids. CDR3: CASSQFGRSGQPQHF. The CDR3 DNA follows: TGTGCCAGCAGCCAATTTGGCAGGTCTGGGCAGCCCCAGCATTTT.

This clone came up once. The J gene is TRBJ2-7, the V gene TRBV7-9; weak D call: TRBD2 (5 bases). This CDR3 spans 15 amino acids. Trimming left V 5 bases short and J 2 bases short, with 16 bases between. Germline V gene lookup returns CDR1 SEHNR and CDR2 FQNEAQ (reference sequence). CDR3 amino acids: CASSPLDLSPYEQYF. CDR3 DNA sequence: TGTGCCAGCAGCCCACTAGATTTGAGCCCCTACGAGCAGTACTTC.

V and J are TRBV7-3 and TRBJ2-6; D is undetermined. The V end was cut by 5 bases, the J end by 0 bases, with 8 bases between. The V gene's germline CDR1 is SGHTA and CDR2 FQGTGA. CDR3 size: 15 residues. The CDR3 DNA reads as TGTGCCAGCAGCCTCCGCTTCTCTGGGGCCAACGTCCTGACTTTC. Translated, it gives CASSLRFSGANVLTF.

This clone was found once. V gene TRBV5-1 combines with J gene TRBJ1-1; 7 nucleotides match TRBD1. V lost 10 bases to trimming and J lost 4 bases; unmatched junction nucleotides: 10. The CDR3 is 13 amino acids. Germline V gives CDR1 SGHRS, CDR2 YFSETQ. DNA for the CDR3: TGCGCCGCCCGGACAGGCTGGGGCACTGAAGCTTTCTTT. This gives the protein CAARTGWGTEAFF.

The chain uses TRBV5-1 and TRBJ1-2; D is unresolved. With 0 bases removed from V and 2 bases from J, the gap between germline ends came to 11 bases. Per the germline V gene, CDR1 is SGHRS and CDR2 is YFSETQ. CDR3 size: 15 residues. Here the CDR3 DNA reads TGCGCCAGCAGCTTGGAGGGCAACTTGAACTATGGCTACACCTTC. It translates to CASSLEGNLNYGYTF.

As to this clone: One junction end disagrees with the germline gene, perhaps due to a read error. The chain links TRBV7-7 to TRBJ1-3; D is perhaps TRBD1 (6 bases). CDR1 and CDR2 (germline): SSHAT, FNYEAQ (reference sequence). This CDR3 contains 15 residues. The CDR3 sequence: CASSLAWGAVNTIYF. For the CDR3, the DNA is TGTGCTAGCAGCTTAGCTTGGGGGGCTGTAAACACCATATATTTT.

The CDR3 bases are TGTGCCAGCAGTCATATGTCGCGTGGGACAGGGTCATTGAACACTGAAGCTTTCTTT. This translates into CASSHMSRGTGSLNTEAFF. The rearrangement links TRBV4-2 to TRBJ1-1; TRBD1 aligns across 9 bases. Trimming cost V 6 bases and J 0 bases; bases outside gene matches: 17. CDR1 and CDR2 from the germline V gene are LGHNA and YNFKEQ. The CDR3 extends over 19 amino acids.

CDR3 DNA sequence: TGTGCCAGCAGCAAAGAAGGGGATACAGCTAACTATGGCTACACCTTC. Translation gives CASSKEGDTANYGYTF. The chain joins TRBV21-1 to TRBJ1-2; the table's D call, TRBD1, was not checked against the DNA. TRBV21-1 is given as a pseudogene. This CDR3 is 16 amino acids long.

The chain recombines TRBV6-1 with TRBJ2-5; D gene uncertain. CDR1 is MNHNS and CDR2 is SASEGT in the germline V gene. The V and J ends lost 2 bases and 10 bases respectively, with 14 bases between them. This CDR3 is built from 13 residues. CDR3 amino acids: CASSENSVTNQYF. The CDR3 DNA follows: TGTGCCAGCAGTGAAAATTCGGTGACCAACCAGTACTTC.

The chain uses TRBV7-9 and TRBJ1-3; D might be TRBD1 (5 bases). The CDR3 is 17 residues long. With 4 bases removed from V and 4 bases from J, the gap between germline ends came to 20 bases. Germline V gene data show CDR1 as SEHNR and CDR2 as FQNEAQ (reference sequence). CDR3 bases: TGTGCCAGCAGCTCCCCTAATATTCGAGGGGCCGGAAACACCATATATTTT. Protein: CASSSPNIRGAGNTIYF. Based on the CDR3 plus reference TRBV7-9 and TRBJ1-3, the full variable domain is DTGVSQNPRHKITKRGQNVTFRCDPISEHNRLYWYRQTLGQGPEFLTYFQNEAQLEKSRLLSDRFSAERPKGSFSTLEIQRTEQGDSAMYLCASSSPNIRGAGNTIYFGEGSWLTVV.

V and J are TRBV20-1 and TRBJ1-4; TRBD1 might be the D (6 bases). Deletions cut 3 bases from V and 5 bases from J, with 10 bases between. Per the germline V gene, CDR1 is DFQATT and CDR2 is SNEGSKA (reference sequence). The length of the CDR3 is 13 residues. Written as DNA, the CDR3 is TGCAGTGCTAGTTACAGGGACAATGAAAAACTGTTTTTT. It translates to CSASYRDNEKLFF.

V usage is TRBV13 and J usage is TRBJ1-3, with D uncertain. Germline V CDR1 and CDR2: PRHDT, FYEKMQ (reference sequence). This CDR3 has 15 residues. Trimming left V 2 bases short and J 7 bases short, with 15 bases between. The CDR3 coding sequence is TGTGCCAGCAGCTTACACGGGGAGAGGGTCAACACCATATATTTT. This sequence encodes CASSLHGERVNTIYF.

The gene calls are TRBV7-2 and TRBJ2-3; possibly TRBD2 for D (6 bases). This CDR3 contains 16 residues. Trimming removed 5 bases from V and 0 bases from J, with 15 bases in between. Germline assignment: CDR1 SGHTA and CDR2 FQGNSA. The CDR3 region has the DNA TGTGCCAGCAGCCCTAGGACTACCACTAGCACAGATACGCAGTATTTT. Translated: CASSPRTTTSTDTQYF. The variable domain in full, completed from reference TRBV7-2 and TRBJ2-3, reads GAGVSQSPSNKVTEKGKDVELRCDPISGHTALYWYRQSLGQGLEFLIYFQGNSAPDKSGLPSDRFSAERTGGSVSTLTIQRTQQEDSAVYLCASSPRTTTSTDTQYFGPGTRLTVL.

V gene TRBV6-5 combines with J gene TRBJ2-1; possible D gene TRBD2, 6 bases. This CDR3 has 13 residues. Germline V gene lookup returns CDR1 MNHEY and CDR2 SVGAGI. Trimming left V 10 bases short and J 3 bases short, with 13 bases between. The CDR3 spells CATGASDYNEQFF. DNA of the CDR3: TGTGCCACCGGGGCTAGCGACTACAATGAGCAGTTCTTC.

In this sample, this clone turned up a few times. The chain carries TRBV19 and TRBJ1-5; 9 bases are shared with TRBD1. In germline, CDR1 is LNHDA, CDR2 SQIVND (reference sequence). V shed 5 bases and J 0 bases; nucleotides not matched to a gene: 14. The length of the CDR3 is 19 residues. The CDR3 loop reads CASSHFPGQGPNSNQPQHF. CDR3 coding DNA: TGTGCCAGTAGTCACTTCCCCGGACAGGGGCCAAATAGCAATCAGCCCCAGCATTTT.

The V call is TRBV7-3, the J call TRBJ1-5, with 7 bases identical to TRBD1. CDR3 length: 16 amino acids. Unmatched junction bases numbered 6, after V lost 3 bases and J lost 1 base. Germline-derived CDR1 and CDR2 are SGHTA and FQGTGA. The CDR3: CASSFRDSLSNQPQHF. The CDR3 coding sequence is TGTGCCAGCAGCTTCCGGGACAGCCTGAGCAATCAGCCCCAGCATTTT.